These 22 T cell receptor beta chains share one sample of origin, sequenced in a study of blood T cell repertoires in COVID-19. Sequenced by immunoSEQ multiplex PCR; TCRdb stores in-frame clones only, minus some. Here the sample spans around 320,000 clones, 90% being singletons. Sequenced sample: PBMCs or T cells enriched from blood (not recorded which). These receptor sequences come from a young woman with acute COVID-19.

This chain connects TRBV7-9 to TRBJ1-5; D remains unclear. The CDR3 covers 15 residues. V gave up 5 bases and J gave up 1 base, with 12 bases separating them. Germline CDR1 and CDR2: SEHNR and FQNEAQ (reference sequence). The CDR3 spells CASSPIGSSNQPQHF. CDR3 sequence (DNA): TGTGCCAGCAGCCCCATCGGTTCGAGCAATCAGCCCCAGCATTTT.

The chain joins TRBV5-1 to TRBJ1-2; 8 bases map to TRBD1. V was pared by 4 bases and J by 4 bases, with 9 bases of the junction left unmatched. This CDR3 spans 15 amino acids. The germline CDR1 and CDR2 sequences are SGHRS and YFSETQ. The CDR3 nucleotides are TGCGCCAGCAGCGAGGGACAGGCGTTCTTCTATGGCTACACCTTC. Its translation: CASSEGQAFFYGYTF.

The J gene is TRBJ2-7, the V gene TRBV14, with 13 nucleotides matching TRBD2. This CDR3 is built from 18 residues. V lost 4 bases to trimming and J lost 2 bases; unmatched junction nucleotides: 11. CDR1 and CDR2 from the germline V gene are SGHDN and FVKESK. The CDR3 DNA reads as TGTGCCAGCAGCCTTCGGACTAGCGGGAGCAAAGGCGCCTACGAGCAGTACTTC. Its protein product is CASSLRTSGSKGAYEQYF.

The chain is built from TRBV5-1 and TRBJ2-7, with D possibly matching TRBD1 (5 bases). Per germline, CDR1 SGHRS and CDR2 YFSETQ. CDR3 length equals 14 residues. The V end was cut by 1 base, the J end by 5 bases, with 13 bases between. The CDR3 spells CASSLSGQVHEQYF. Here the CDR3 DNA reads TGCGCCAGCAGCTTGTCAGGGCAAGTCCACGAGCAGTACTTC.

The chain has TRBV11-1 and TRBJ1-1; D ambiguous. This CDR3 comprises 13 residues. V was trimmed by 5 bases and J by 6 bases, leaving 13 bases between them. Germline V gene sequence: CDR1 SGHAT, CDR2 FQDESV (reference sequence). Here the CDR3 reads CASSRGPGSEAFF. In DNA, the CDR3 is TGTGCCAGCAGCCGCGGTCCGGGTTCTGAAGCTTTCTTT.

V and J are TRBV9 and TRBJ1-6; maybe TRBD1 (5 bases). The CDR3 covers 13 residues. Between the trimmed V and J ends, which lost 4 bases and 7 bases, there was a span of 9 bases. Looked up from germline, CDR1 is SGDLS and CDR2 is YYNGEE. CDR3 amino acids: CASSPRGNSPLHF. DNA of the CDR3: TGTGCCAGCAGCCCTCGGGGGAATTCACCCCTCCACTTT.

This rearrangement joins TRBV5-1 to TRBJ2-7; the match to TRBD2 covers 7 bases. This CDR3 spans 13 amino acids. The germline V gene encodes CDR1 SGHRS and CDR2 YFSETQ. V lost 7 bases, J lost 4 bases, and 8 bases stayed unmatched. CDR3 DNA: TGCGCCAGCTACCGACTAGCAGGGTACGAGCAGTACTTC. Encoded protein: CASYRLAGYEQYF.

The chain uses TRBV29-1 and TRBJ2-1; 9 nucleotides line up with TRBD2. V shed 1 base and J 5 bases; nucleotides not matched to a gene: 6. The germline V gene has CDR1 SQVTM and CDR2 ANQGSEA. There are 15 residues in the CDR3. The CDR3 region is CSVEGGGRAHNEQFF. The CDR3 nucleotides are TGCAGCGTTGAAGGGGGCGGGAGGGCCCACAATGAGCAGTTCTTC.

The chain carries TRBV5-4 and TRBJ1-2, with 7 nucleotides matching TRBD1. After removal of 4 bases from V and 5 bases from J, the junction contained 5 bases not matched to a gene. Germline-derived CDR1 and CDR2 are SGHNT and YYREEE (reference sequence). CDR3 length: 13 amino acids. This CDR3 reads CASSPGDSYGYTF. For the CDR3, the DNA is TGTGCCAGCAGCCCCGGGGACAGTTATGGCTACACCTTC.

This clone has just one count. This sequence joins TRBV7-9 and TRBJ1-4, with D possibly matching TRBD1 (6 bases). The CDR3 extends over 15 amino acids. V gave up 5 bases and J gave up 8 bases, with 18 bases separating them. In germline, CDR1 is SEHNR, CDR2 FQNEAQ (reference sequence). The CDR3 DNA reads TGTGCCAGCAGCCCCGATAGGGGGGGCGCGGAAAAACTGTTTTTT. Protein sequence: CASSPDRGGAEKLFF.

This clone was recorded once. V gene TRBV7-8 combines with J gene TRBJ2-5; 8 bases align to TRBD2. Per germline, CDR1 SGHVS and CDR2 FQNEAQ. This CDR3 comprises 16 residues. The ends lost 3 bases at V and 5 bases at J; junction bases unmatched: 11. CDR3 coding DNA: TGTGCCAGCAGCTTTGACTCCGGGACTAGTTTGGAGACCCAGTACTTC. Encoded protein: CASSFDSGTSLETQYF.

The chain carries TRBV28 and TRBJ1-1; 9 bases map to TRBD1. The V segment lost 2 bases and the J segment 5 bases; nucleotides outside the gene matches: 3. The CDR3 has 14 residues. Germline V gene sequence: CDR1 MDHEN, CDR2 SYDVKM. The CDR3 is CASSLDRGGTEAFF. CDR3 sequence (DNA): TGTGCCAGCAGTTTAGACAGGGGGGGGACTGAAGCTTTCTTT.

The CDR3 coding sequence is TGTGCTAGTGGAATACCCCGGGGTTGCTACGAGCAGTACTTC. It translates to CASGIPRGCYEQYF. The chain joins TRBV12-5 to TRBJ2-7; TRBD2 might be the D (5 bases). V lost 6 bases and J lost 3, with 15 bases in between. Looked up from germline, CDR1 is LGHNT and CDR2 is FRNRAP. CDR3 length: 14 residues.

The chain uses TRBV7-3 and TRBJ1-2; 9 nucleotides agree with TRBD1. Germline CDR1 SGHTA, CDR2 FQGTGA. The CDR3 has 13 residues. The ends lost 2 bases at V and 7 bases at J; junction bases unmatched: 2. CDR3 coding DNA: TGTGCCAGCAGCTTAGAGACAGGGGGTGGCTACACCTTC. It translates to CASSLETGGGYTF.

This chain connects TRBV2 to TRBJ1-2, with 9 bases aligning to TRBD1. The trim removed 6 bases at V and 3 bases at J, leaving 5 bases unmatched. The germline CDR1 and CDR2 sequences are SNHLY and FYNNEI. The CDR3 is 14 residues long. CDR3 loop: CASSLQGADYGYTF. The CDR3 DNA follows: TGTGCCAGCAGCCTACAGGGGGCGGACTATGGCTACACCTTC.

The rearrangement links TRBV27 to TRBJ1-5, with D maybe TRBD1 (6 bases). The CDR3 has 15 residues. Trimming removed 5 bases at V and 3 bases at J, with 14 bases between. The V gene's germline CDR1 is MNHEY and CDR2 SMNVEV (reference sequence). This CDR3 reads CASSPTRTDNQPQHF. The CDR3 DNA sequence: TGTGCCAGCAGTCCTACGCGGACAGACAATCAGCCCCAGCATTTT.

This chain joins TRBV28 and TRBJ2-5; 7 bases align to TRBD1. V shed 3 bases, J shed 0 bases, and the junction held 7 bases outside the gene matches. In germline, CDR1 is MDHEN, CDR2 SYDVKM. There are 16 residues in the CDR3. CDR3 coding DNA: TGTGCCAGCAGTTTGGGACAGACGGGGTACCAAGAGACCCAGTACTTC. Protein sequence: CASSLGQTGYQETQYF. The whole variable domain, remainder taken from reference TRBV28 and TRBJ2-5, is DVKVTQSSRYLVKRTGEKVFLECVQDMDHENMFWYRQDPGLGLRLIYFSYDVKMKEKGDIPEGYSVSREKKERFSLILESASTNQTSMYLCASSLGQTGYQETQYFGPGTRLLVL.

V gene TRBV6-5 combines with J gene TRBJ2-7; TRBD2 matches 9 bases. V trimming: 5 bases; J trimming: 6 bases; junction bases outside the gene matches: 8. This CDR3 contains 14 residues. Germline CDR1 reads MNHEY; CDR2 reads SVGAGI. CDR3 in DNA: TGTGCCAGCAGTCAGTTAGCGGGAGTGGGCGAGCAGTACTTC. Protein sequence: CASSQLAGVGEQYF.

V usage is TRBV28 and J usage is TRBJ1-1, with 9 positions matching TRBD1. This CDR3 comprises 14 residues. The V gene's germline CDR1 is MDHEN and CDR2 SYDVKM. V trimming: 4 bases; J trimming: 8 bases; junction bases outside the gene matches: 8. The CDR3 sequence is CASSSGTGLYEAFF. In nucleotides, the CDR3 is TGTGCCAGCAGTTCCGGGACAGGGCTTTACGAAGCTTTCTTT. Full variable domain (missing parts from reference TRBV28 and TRBJ1-1): DVKVTQSSRYLVKRTGEKVFLECVQDMDHENMFWYRQDPGLGLRLIYFSYDVKMKEKGDIPEGYSVSREKKERFSLILESASTNQTSMYLCASSSGTGLYEAFFGQGTRLTVV.

The chain employs TRBV5-4 and TRBJ1-6; the match to TRBD1 covers 12 bases. With V trimmed by 4 bases and J by 11 bases, 16 bases remained unmatched. The CDR3 length is 18 residues. CDR1 is SGHNT and CDR2 is YYREEE in the germline V gene (reference sequence). As DNA, the CDR3 is TGTGCCAGCAGCACGGGACAGGGGGCGCTGGGAGTCCTAACACCCCTCCACTTT. This codes for CASSTGQGALGVLTPLHF.

The chain couples TRBV27 to TRBJ2-5; D is unclear. Trimming removed 10 bases from V and 0 bases from J, with 9 bases in between. The CDR3 consists of 12 residues. CDR1 and CDR2 (germline): MNHEY, SMNVEV (reference sequence). CDR3 coding DNA: TGTGCCACCCGGAGTAACCAAGAGACCCAGTACTTC. Amino acid sequence: CATRSNQETQYF.

The rearrangement joins TRBV19 to TRBJ1-1; no firm D call. Germline CDR1 is LNHDA and CDR2 is SQIVND (reference sequence). The CDR3 length is 14 residues. Trimming removed 6 bases at V and 0 bases at J, with 11 bases between. For the CDR3, the DNA is TGTGCCAGTAGCTTTACTGAACTGAACACTGAAGCTTTCTTT. It encodes CASSFTELNTEAFF.